This T cell receptor beta chain was captured in a study of cytomegalovirus exposure and HLA in healthy donors. Study as a whole: Among the approximately 380 donors who were genotyped, about 79% fell in the genetic ancestry cluster that is associated with self-reported Caucasian donors.

The length of the CDR3 is 16 residues. With 4 bases clipped from V and 2 bases from J, the junction kept 5 bases outside the gene matches. Germline assignment: CDR1 MGHRA and CDR2 YSYEKL. Sampled while nominally healthy, donors likely had unrecorded immune exposures. Whole-study results and caveats: In a later analysis, common viral pathogens appeared linked to several of the most significant clusters. Presence/absence analyses took donor sequencing depth as roughly uniform.

PCR employed 60 Vbeta and 13 Jbeta primers. Clones were sequenced by immunoSEQ multiplex PCR, and TCRdb holds only the in-frame ones, with some missing. The sample has about 140,000 clones; approximately 80% are singletons. Turning to this clone: Antigen: not known.

Sequencing was done on a sample of PBMCs. The origin of this receptor is a man between 35 and 55 years old in good health and CMV-seropositive. The chain is built from TRBV4-1 and TRBJ1-5; 10 bases fit TRBD1. CDR3 sequence: CASSPFGTGGNQPQHF. CDR3 coding DNA: TGCGCCAGCAGCCCCTTCGGGACAGGGGGCAATCAGCCCCAGCATTTT.